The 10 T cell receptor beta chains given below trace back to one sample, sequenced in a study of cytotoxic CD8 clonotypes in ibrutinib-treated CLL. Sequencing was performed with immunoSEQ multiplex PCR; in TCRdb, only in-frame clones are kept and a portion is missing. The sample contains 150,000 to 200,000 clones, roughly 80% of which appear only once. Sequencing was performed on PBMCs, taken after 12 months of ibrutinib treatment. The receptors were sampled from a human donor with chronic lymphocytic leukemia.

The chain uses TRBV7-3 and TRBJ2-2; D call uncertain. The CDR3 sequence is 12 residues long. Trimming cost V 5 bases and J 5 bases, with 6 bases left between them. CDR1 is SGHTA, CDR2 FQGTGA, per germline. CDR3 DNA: TGTGCCAGCAGCCCATCAACCGGGGAGCTGTTTTTT. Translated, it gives CASSPSTGELFF. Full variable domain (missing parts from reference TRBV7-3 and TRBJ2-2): GAGVSQTPSNKVTEKGKYVELRCDPISGHTALYWYRQSLGQGPEFLIYFQGTGAADDSGLPNDRFFAVRPEGSVSTLKIQRTERGDSAVYLCASSPSTGELFFGEGSRLTVL.

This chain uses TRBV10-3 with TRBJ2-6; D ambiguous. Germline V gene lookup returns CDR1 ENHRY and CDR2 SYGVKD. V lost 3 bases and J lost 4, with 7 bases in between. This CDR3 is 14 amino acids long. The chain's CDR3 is CAISELSGANVLTF. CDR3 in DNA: TGTGCCATCAGTGAACTATCCGGGGCCAACGTCCTGACTTTC.

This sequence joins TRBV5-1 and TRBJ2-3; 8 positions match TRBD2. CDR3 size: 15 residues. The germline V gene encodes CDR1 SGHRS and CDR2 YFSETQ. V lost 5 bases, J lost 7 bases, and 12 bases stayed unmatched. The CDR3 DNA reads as TGCGCCAGCAGACAAGAGGCGGGGGGCGTAAATACGCAGTATTTT. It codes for CASRQEAGGVNTQYF.

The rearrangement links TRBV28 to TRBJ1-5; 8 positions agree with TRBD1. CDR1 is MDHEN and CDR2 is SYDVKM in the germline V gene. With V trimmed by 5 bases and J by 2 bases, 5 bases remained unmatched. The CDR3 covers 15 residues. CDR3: CASSHRGEGNQPQHF. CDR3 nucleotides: TGTGCCAGCAGTCACAGGGGGGAGGGCAATCAGCCCCAGCATTTT.

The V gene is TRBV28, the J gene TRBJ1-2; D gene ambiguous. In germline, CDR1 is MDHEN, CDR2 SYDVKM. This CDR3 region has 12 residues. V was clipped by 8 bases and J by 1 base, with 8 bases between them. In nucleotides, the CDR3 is TGTGCCAGCGTTGGGGTTAACTATGGCTACACCTTC. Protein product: CASVGVNYGYTF.

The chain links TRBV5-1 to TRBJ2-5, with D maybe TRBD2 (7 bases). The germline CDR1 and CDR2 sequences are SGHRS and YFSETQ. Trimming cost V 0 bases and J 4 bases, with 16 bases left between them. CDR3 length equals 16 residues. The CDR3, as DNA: TGCGCCAGCAGCTTGGGGTCCGGGGGGCCCATAGAGACCCAGTACTTC. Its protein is CASSLGSGGPIETQYF.

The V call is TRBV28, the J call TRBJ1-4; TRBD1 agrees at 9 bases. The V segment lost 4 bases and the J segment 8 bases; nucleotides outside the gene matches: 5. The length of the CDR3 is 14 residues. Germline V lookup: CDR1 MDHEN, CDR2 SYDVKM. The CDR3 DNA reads TGTGCCAGCAGTTCAGGGACAGGGAGGGAAAAACTGTTTTTT. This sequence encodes CASSSGTGREKLFF.

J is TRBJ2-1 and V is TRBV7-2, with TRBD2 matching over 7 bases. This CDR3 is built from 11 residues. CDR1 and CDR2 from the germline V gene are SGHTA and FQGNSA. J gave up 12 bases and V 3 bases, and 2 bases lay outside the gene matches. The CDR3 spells CASSFAGVQFF. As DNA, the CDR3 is TGTGCCAGCAGCTTCGCGGGGGTGCAGTTCTTC.

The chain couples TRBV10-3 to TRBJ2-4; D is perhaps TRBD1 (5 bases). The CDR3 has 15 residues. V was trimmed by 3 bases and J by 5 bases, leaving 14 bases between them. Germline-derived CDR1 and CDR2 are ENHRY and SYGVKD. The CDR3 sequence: CAISDIQRRENIQYF. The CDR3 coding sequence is TGTGCCATCAGTGATATACAACGCAGGGAAAACATTCAGTACTTC.

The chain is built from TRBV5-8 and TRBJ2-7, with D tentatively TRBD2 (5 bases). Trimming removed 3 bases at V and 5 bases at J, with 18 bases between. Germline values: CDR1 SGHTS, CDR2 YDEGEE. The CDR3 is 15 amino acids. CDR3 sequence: CASSYAGGSRNEQYF. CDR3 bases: TGTGCCAGCAGCTACGCGGGTGGGAGTAGGAACGAGCAGTACTTC.